These T cell receptor beta chains were read from a single sample in a study of T cell responses to AZD1222 COVID-19 vaccine. Here immunoSEQ multiplex PCR was the method, and the copy in TCRdb shows in-frame clones only, minus some. The sample lists 70,000 or so clones; less than 85% were seen once. This specimen was peripheral blood, taken 28 days after the second AZD1222 dose. All receptors come from an adult who received the AZD1222 COVID-19 vaccine. CDR3s leave out the opening cysteine and the closing phenylalanine or tryptophan. Fields, in order: V gene, J gene, clone size, CDR3 protein. Size is stated for part of the rows, as once, few or many counts, or as a class when the clone is expanded.

>TRBV19|TRBJ1-2|-
ASSIQSANNYGYT
>TRBV19|TRBJ1-6|-
ASSIAAGDSPLH
>TRBV14|TRBJ2-5|-
ASSRGERETQY
>TRBV6-5|TRBJ2-5|-
ASSQPGLAQETQY
>TRBV21-1|TRBJ1-3|few
ASSPLRTGSSGNTIY
>TRBV10-3|TRBJ2-3|-
AISESPSGSTDTQY
>TRBV7-6|TRBJ2-7|-
ASSLAHGSYEQY
>TRBV6-1|TRBJ2-7|-
ASSEVRVDEQY
>TRBV6-6|TRBJ2-1|-
ASTDYNEQF
>TRBV7-3|TRBJ2-1|-
ASSQTGSGGNEQF
>TRBV11-1|TRBJ2-4|-
ASSSQGAQAKNIQY
>TRBV15|TRBJ1-2|-
ATSRDKNYGYT
>TRBV12-3/TRBV12-4|TRBJ1-2|once
ASRYSGSYGYT
>TRBV5-4|TRBJ2-1|-
ASSFLLAGSSYNEQF
>TRBV19|TRBJ1-5|-
ASSETGARTQPQH
>TRBV30|TRBJ2-3|-
AWARDQRGTDTQY
>TRBV5-1|TRBJ2-6|once
ASSLRFSGANVLT
>TRBV6-5|TRBJ1-4|-
ASSWGATNEKLF
>TRBV5-4|TRBJ2-5|-
ASSFKVQGNGETQY
>TRBV6-5|TRBJ1-2|-
ASRTGGKGYT
>TRBV3-1/TRBV3-2|TRBJ1-2|-
ASGDSEYGYT
>TRBV27|TRBJ1-2|-
ASTRLDRGQDYGYT
>TRBV9|TRBJ2-2|-
ASSSTGNAGELF
>TRBV5-4|TRBJ2-7|-
ASSNRTRPTYEQY
>TRBV10-3|TRBJ1-3|-
AISESRGRGSGNTIY
>TRBV7-9|TRBJ2-7|-
ASSPAGVPYEQY
>TRBV3-1/TRBV3-2|TRBJ2-7|-
ASSQGGVEQY
>TRBV10-3|TRBJ2-1|-
AISDLRDRKGSEQF
>TRBV5-4|TRBJ1-1|-
ASTPGQQSEAF
>TRBV27|TRBJ1-6|-
ASRGNSPLH
>TRBV10-3|TRBJ1-1|-
AISEGRGDTEAF
>TRBV19|TRBJ1-5|-
ASSMPWDQPQH
>TRBV4-1|TRBJ2-3|few
ASSQGGPGQGAITDTQY
>TRBV6-2/TRBV6-3|TRBJ2-1|-
ASSRLAGVSNEQF
>TRBV27|TRBJ1-1|-
ASSLGTGLTEAF
>TRBV6-6|TRBJ1-2|-
ASSLDGGYGYT
>TRBV7-3|TRBJ2-1|-
ASSLGRGLDNEQF
>TRBV12-3/TRBV12-4|TRBJ1-1|-
ASSSTGDWGAF
>TRBV19|TRBJ1-4|-
ASRVWGGATNEKLF
>TRBV9|TRBJ1-2|-
ASSTTTSNYGYT
>TRBV7-9|TRBJ1-2|few
ASSLSEGIYT
>TRBV19|TRBJ2-1|-
ASNSPRGRGGDEQF
>TRBV18|TRBJ2-1|-
ASSAGDTNNEQF
>TRBV28|TRBJ1-2|-
ASSLPRTGGEESYGYT
>TRBV2|TRBJ1-1|few
ASSVEQGDTEAF
>TRBV27|TRBJ2-5|-
ASRGSVLAGAGMKTQY
>TRBV18|TRBJ1-2|-
ASSRDSYGYT
>TRBV5-8|TRBJ1-3|-
ASRPRGLSGNTIY